These 23 T cell receptor beta chains were sequenced from one sample in a study of blood T cell repertoires in COVID-19. Produced via immunoSEQ multiplex PCR; TCRdb's table is partial and in-frame only. Among roughly 160,000 clones listed, approximately 88% were seen once. Material for sequencing was peripheral blood. Every receptor here comes from a man between 18 and 35 years old with active or convalescent COVID-19.

This rearrangement joins TRBV6-5 to TRBJ2-3; D remains ambiguous. Trimming shortened V by 6 bases and J by 1 base, and 8 bases separated the two germline ends. The V gene's germline CDR1 is MNHEY and CDR2 SVGAGI. This CDR3 spans 13 amino acids. The DNA for the CDR3 is TGTGCCAGCAGAACGCAGGGCACAGATACGCAGTATTTT. Protein sequence: CASRTQGTDTQYF.

This chain connects TRBV7-9 to TRBJ2-3; no reliable D call. CDR3 length: 14 residues. Germline V gives CDR1 SEHNR, CDR2 FQNEAQ (reference sequence). V shed 5 bases and J shed 2 bases, with 11 bases lying between them. The CDR3 reads CASSPERYTDTQYF. CDR3 sequence (DNA): TGTGCCAGCAGCCCGGAGCGATACACAGATACGCAGTATTTT.

The CDR3 coding sequence is TGTGCCACCAGTGATTCAGGGACAGGGGTGAGCAATCAGCCCCAGCATTTT. Translating it yields CATSDSGTGVSNQPQHF. The chain recombines TRBV24-1 with TRBJ1-5; 10 bases agree with TRBD1. Germline V gene data show CDR1 as KGHDR and CDR2 as SFDVKD. J was trimmed by 1 base and V by 2 bases; bases with no gene match: 4. The CDR3 runs 17 residues.

The chain recombines TRBV29-1 with TRBJ2-3; D possibly corresponds to TRBD2 (5 bases). The CDR3 totals 16 residues. Germline assignment: CDR1 SQVTM and CDR2 ANQGSEA. V lost 1 base and J lost 2, with 16 bases in between. The CDR3 nucleotides read TGCAGCGTTGAAGGCCAGCGGACCGACTTCACAGATACGCAGTATTTT. Translation: CSVEGQRTDFTDTQYF.

V is TRBV27 and J is TRBJ2-7; a weak D match, TRBD2 (5 bases). This CDR3 spans 15 amino acids. Trimming shortened V by 3 bases and J by 2 bases, and 14 bases separated the two germline ends. Germline CDR1 and CDR2: MNHEY and SMNVEV (reference sequence). The CDR3 nucleotides are TGTGCCAGCAGTTTGAAGGATACGGGGACCTACGAGCAGTACTTC. Translated, it gives CASSLKDTGTYEQYF.

The chain employs TRBV3-1 (or the pseudogene TRBV3-2) and TRBJ2-3, with 10 bases identical to TRBD2. V dropped 4 bases and J dropped 0; count of bases not matched to a gene: 25. There are 23 residues in the CDR3. Germline values: CDR1 LGHDT, CDR2 YNNKEL (reference sequence). CDR3 nucleotides: TGTGCCAGCAGCCCCCCAGGAACCCAGGTAGCGGGAGGCGACCCTGATAGCACAGATACGCAGTATTTT. Residues: CASSPPGTQVAGGDPDSTDTQYF.

This chain links TRBV7-3 with TRBJ2-1; D is undetermined. The CDR3 has 14 residues. Germline CDR1 is SGHTA and CDR2 is FQGTGA. With 2 bases removed from V and 5 bases from J, the gap between germline ends came to 10 bases. This chain's CDR3 is CASSLGPANNEQFF. The CDR3 DNA is TGTGCCAGCAGCTTAGGGCCAGCCAACAATGAGCAGTTCTTC.

This clone was counted once. V gene TRBV6-1 combines with J gene TRBJ2-1, with TRBD2 identical over 8 bases. The germline V gene encodes CDR1 MNHNS and CDR2 SASEGT. J was trimmed by 0 bases and V by 4 bases; bases with no gene match: 5. The CDR3 has 16 residues. The CDR3 protein is CASSGLAFNSYNEQFF. As DNA, the CDR3 is TGTGCCAGCAGTGGACTAGCGTTTAACTCCTACAATGAGCAGTTCTTC.

V gene TRBV19 combines with J gene TRBJ1-1; the match to TRBD1 covers 9 bases. The germline CDR1 and CDR2 sequences are LNHDA and SQIVND (reference sequence). There are 15 residues in the CDR3. With V trimmed by 6 bases and J by 1 base, 6 bases remained unmatched. DNA of the CDR3: TGTGCCAGTAGAACCCTGACAGGGGGGAACACTGAAGCTTTCTTT. Protein sequence: CASRTLTGGNTEAFF.

This clone occurred a few times. The CDR3 DNA is TGCGCCAGCTACCCCAACAGTGTGAACACTGAAGCTTTCTTT. This codes for CASYPNSVNTEAFF. The chain employs TRBV5-1 and TRBJ1-1; D is unresolved. This CDR3 spans 14 amino acids. V gave up 7 bases and J gave up 0 bases, with 13 bases separating them. The germline gives CDR1 SGHRS, CDR2 YFSETQ. Full variable domain (missing parts from reference TRBV5-1 and TRBJ1-1): KAGVTQTPRYLIKTRGQQVTLSCSPISGHRSVSWYQQTPGQGLQFLFEYFSETQRNKGNFPGRFSGRQFSNSRSEMNVSTLELGDSALYLCASYPNSVNTEAFFGQGTRLTVV.

Ten or more counts support this clone. For the CDR3, the DNA is TGTGCCAGCAGCTTAAAAGCGGGAGGTCCCAATGAGCAGTTCTTC. It is translated as CASSLKAGGPNEQFF. The chain joins TRBV7-9 to TRBJ2-1, with 9 bases aligning to TRBD2. V was pared by 2 bases and J by 6 bases, with 5 bases of the junction left unmatched. The CDR3 is 15 amino acids. CDR1 is SEHNR and CDR2 is FQNEAQ in the germline V gene (reference sequence).

The sample holds one count of this clone. The J gene is TRBJ2-5, the V gene TRBV15; 14 bases align to TRBD2. Trimming cost V 2 bases and J 5 bases; bases outside gene matches: 13. Germline CDR1 LNHNV, CDR2 YYDKDF (reference sequence). CDR3 length: 19 amino acids. CDR3 amino acids: CATSRYPPGLAGEGETQYF. Written as DNA, the CDR3 is TGTGCCACCAGCAGATACCCTCCGGGACTAGCGGGGGAGGGTGAGACCCAGTACTTC.

The gene calls are TRBV6-5 and TRBJ2-1; 7 nucleotides match TRBD2. In germline, CDR1 is MNHEY, CDR2 SVGAGI. This CDR3 region has 13 residues. J gave up 9 bases and V 0 bases, and 2 bases lay outside the gene matches. DNA for the CDR3: TGTGCCAGCAGTTACTCTGGGGGGGTTGAGCAGTTCTTC. Its protein is CASSYSGGVEQFF.

The rearrangement uses TRBV29-1 and TRBJ2-1, with D perhaps TRBD1 (6 bases). CDR3 size: 15 residues. Trimming shortened V by 7 bases and J by 4 bases, and 20 bases separated the two germline ends. Germline CDR1 and CDR2: SQVTM and ANQGSEA. CDR3 sequence: CSALQGKGAYNEQFF. DNA of the CDR3: TGCAGCGCCCTACAGGGAAAAGGGGCTTACAATGAGCAGTTCTTC.

Only one count was recorded for this clone. The gene calls are TRBV7-6 and TRBJ2-7; D perhaps matches TRBD1 (5 bases). The CDR3 totals 15 residues. Trimming removed 1 base at V and 0 bases at J, with 10 bases between. Germline V lookup: CDR1 SGHVS, CDR2 FNYEAQ. The CDR3 loop is CASSLGQGYSYEQYF. DNA for the CDR3: TGTGCCAGCAGCTTAGGGCAGGGATACTCCTACGAGCAGTACTTC.

This CDR3 reads CASTSGNYEQYF. CDR3 nucleotides: TGTGCCTCCACTAGCGGGAACTACGAGCAGTACTTC. The chain combines TRBV30 with TRBJ2-7; 10 bases match TRBD2. Germline V gene data show CDR1 as GTSNPN and CDR2 as SVGIG (reference sequence). The CDR3 is 12 amino acids. V lost 7 bases and J lost 3; bases outside the gene matches: 3.

This chain links TRBV10-1 with TRBJ1-2, with D possibly TRBD1 on 6 matching bases. The CDR3 loop spans 14 amino acids. V dropped 0 bases and J dropped 8 bases, with 13 bases sitting between them. The V gene's germline CDR1 is WNHNN and CDR2 SYGVQD (reference sequence). The CDR3 protein is CASSESTGWGGYTF. The DNA for the CDR3 is TGCGCCAGCAGTGAGTCGACAGGCTGGGGGGGCTACACCTTC.

This chain uses TRBV11-2 with TRBJ2-7, with 8 nucleotides matching TRBD1. The CDR3 has 15 residues. Trimming took 2 bases from V and 3 from J; bases not matched to a gene: 6. The V gene's germline CDR1 is SGHAT and CDR2 FQNNGV. The CDR3 nucleotides read TGTGCCAGCAGCTTAAATGCGGACAGGGTCTACGAGCAGTACTTC. It translates to CASSLNADRVYEQYF.

The chain has TRBV28 and TRBJ2-5; D perhaps matches TRBD2 (7 bases). Germline CDR1 is MDHEN and CDR2 is SYDVKM. CDR3 length: 16 residues. The germline V and J ends were trimmed by 6 bases and 1 base, with 18 bases remaining between them. Here the CDR3 reads CASSTPGRGSQETQYF. The CDR3 nucleotides are TGTGCCAGCAGCACCCCGGGGAGGGGGTCCCAAGAGACCCAGTACTTC. The full variable domain, with the rest looked up from reference TRBV28 and TRBJ2-5, is DVKVTQSSRYLVKRTGEKVFLECVQDMDHENMFWYRQDPGLGLRLIYFSYDVKMKEKGDIPEGYSVSREKKERFSLILESASTNQTSMYLCASSTPGRGSQETQYFGPGTRLLVL.

This clone occurred once. The CDR3 DNA reads as TGTGCCAGCAGCTTCGGTTTTCGGGGGGCTCAAGATACGCAGTATTTT. Encoded protein: CASSFGFRGAQDTQYF. J is TRBJ2-3 and V is TRBV11-3, with D possibly matching TRBD2 (7 bases). The CDR3 has 16 residues. V was clipped by 3 bases and J by 5 bases, with 18 bases between them. The germline V gene encodes CDR1 SGHNT and CDR2 YENEEA.

This sequence joins TRBV2 and TRBJ2-7, with 12 bases identical to TRBD2. With V trimmed by 6 bases and J by 2 bases, 5 bases remained unmatched. The length of the CDR3 is 15 residues. Germline CDR1 reads SNHLY; CDR2 reads FYNNEI. CDR3 sequence: CASRMTSGGTYEQYF. The DNA for the CDR3 is TGTGCCAGCAGGATGACTAGCGGGGGAACCTACGAGCAGTACTTC.

The rearrangement links TRBV4-3 to TRBJ2-3; D perhaps matches TRBD1 (6 bases). The V end was cut by 3 bases, the J end by 4 bases, with 8 bases between. The germline V gene encodes CDR1 LGHNA and CDR2 YSLEER. The length of the CDR3 is 13 residues. The CDR3: CASSQQGSDTQYF. In DNA, the CDR3 is TGCGCCAGCAGCCAGCAGGGGTCAGATACGCAGTATTTT.

V usage is TRBV28 and J usage is TRBJ2-7; TRBD1 might be the D (5 bases). V lost 5 bases, J lost 2 bases, and 13 bases lay in between. This CDR3 has 14 residues. Germline V lookup: CDR1 MDHEN, CDR2 SYDVKM. This CDR3 reads CASSPSGLTYEQYF. The CDR3 bases are TGTGCCAGCAGTCCATCAGGGCTTACCTACGAGCAGTACTTC.